These 11 T cell receptor beta chains originate from one sample sequenced in a study of T-cell reconstitution after alpha-beta-depleted transplantation in children. General study findings and limits: T-cell counts and diversity at one year following transplant were attributed mainly to newly produced T cells.

Library preparation (for TCRbeta) was performed with unique molecular identifiers. Via MiXCR, TCRdb re-called the PCR reads, giving one row per CDR3 protein. The sample contains fewer than 350,000 distinct CDR3 sequences, nearly 8% of which appear only once. These receptors lack a known antigen. The sequenced sample was peripheral blood, obtained 360 days after TCRalphabeta/CD19-depleted stem cell transplant. All receptors come from a female patient under 10 years old who had a stem cell transplant for Fanconi anemia, so the T cells may come from the graft donor.

This clonotype was observed a handful of times. The chain combines TRBV5-6 with TRBJ2-5; TRBD1 is a possible D gene (6 bases). The germline V gene encodes CDR1 SGHDT and CDR2 YYEEEE. The germline V and J ends were trimmed by 4 bases and 3 bases, with 16 bases remaining between them. The length of the CDR3 is 15 residues. CDR3 in DNA: TGTGCCAGCAGCCACCTCGGGGCAGGGGAAGAGACCCAGTACTTC. This translates into CASSHLGAGEETQYF.

In this sample, this clonotype turned up a few times. This rearrangement joins TRBV29-1 to TRBJ1-2, with 8 bases lining up with TRBD1. Germline V gene sequence: CDR1 SQVTM, CDR2 ANQGSEA. With 7 bases clipped from V and 2 bases from J, the junction kept 3 bases outside the gene matches. This CDR3 spans 12 amino acids. The CDR3 coding sequence is TGCAGCGCAAGACAGGGGAACTATGGCTACACCTTC. This encodes CSARQGNYGYTF.

This clonotype was observed a handful of times. V is TRBV5-1 and J is TRBJ1-5; D is perhaps TRBD1 (6 bases). The germline gives CDR1 SGHRS, CDR2 YFSETQ. This CDR3 region has 16 residues. V dropped 1 base and J dropped 3 bases, with 14 bases sitting between them. The CDR3 spells CASSLSPTGINQPQHF. DNA for the CDR3: TGCGCCAGCAGCTTGTCCCCCACAGGGATCAATCAGCCCCAGCATTTT.

Remarks on this clonotype: A much larger clone lies one base from this, so it may be a read error. The chain recombines TRBV20-1 with TRBJ2-7; D remains unclear. Germline loops: CDR1 DFQATT, CDR2 SNEGSKA (reference sequence). V was shortened by 0 bases and J by 7 bases, with 13 bases between the two germline ends. The CDR3 extends over 13 amino acids. Here the CDR3 reads CSARDLAGFEQYF. The CDR3 DNA follows: TGCAGTGCTAGAGATCTGGCAGGCTTTGAGCAGTACTTC.

V is TRBV5-3 and J is TRBJ2-2, with D possibly TRBD1 on 6 matching bases. TRBV5-3 is an open reading frame, and its role is uncertain. Deletions cut 0 bases from V and 2 bases from J, with 14 bases between. The CDR3 contains 17 residues. CDR3 region: CARSLASPGQNTGELFF. Here the CDR3 DNA reads TGTGCCAGAAGCTTGGCCTCTCCGGGACAAAACACCGGGGAGCTGTTTTTT.

There are many counts of this clonotype. The chain is built from TRBV20-1 and TRBJ2-3; possibly TRBD2 for D (6 bases). CDR1 and CDR2 (germline): DFQATT, SNEGSKA (reference sequence). V was pared by 4 bases and J by 5 bases, with 16 bases between. This CDR3 comprises 14 residues. The CDR3 loop reads CSATGTEEGDTQYF. CDR3 sequence (DNA): TGCAGTGCTACCGGGACCGAGGAGGGAGATACGCAGTATTTT.

This clonotype was observed at least ten times. The gene calls are TRBV30 and TRBJ2-7, with D tentatively TRBD1 or TRBD2 (6 bases each). This CDR3 spans 14 amino acids. Per germline, CDR1 GTSNPN and CDR2 SVGIG (reference sequence). The V end lost 6 bases, the J end lost 3 bases, and 18 bases lay between the germline ends. CDR3 sequence reads: CACKGGLSDYEQYF. DNA of the CDR3: TGTGCCTGCAAGGGGGGTCTGTCAGACTACGAGCAGTACTTC. Full variable domain (remainder filled in from reference TRBV30 and TRBJ2-7): SQTIHQWPATLVQPVGSPLSLECTVEGTSNPNLYWYRQAAGRGLQLLFYSVGIGQISSEVPQNLSASRPQDRQFILSSKKLLLSDSGFYLCACKGGLSDYEQYFGPGTRLTVT.

This clonotype was detected many times. The chain is built from TRBV2 and TRBJ1-3; TRBD1 is a possible D gene (5 bases). Trimming cost V 4 bases and J 4 bases, with 11 bases left between them. CDR1 is SNHLY, CDR2 FYNNEI, per germline. This CDR3 is 14 amino acids long. The CDR3 here is CASSVEGPGNTIYF. CDR3 sequence (DNA): TGTGCCAGCAGTGTGGAGGGGCCCGGAAACACCATATATTTT.

This sequence joins TRBV5-4 and TRBJ2-6; TRBD2 agrees at 8 bases. Germline V CDR1 and CDR2: SGHNT, YYREEE (reference sequence). V gave up 2 bases and J gave up 2 bases; unmatched junction bases: 12. This CDR3 has 19 residues. CDR3 sequence (DNA): TGTGCCAGCAGCTTACAATCCGGGACTAGAAGGACTGGGGCCAACGTCCTGACTTTC. Translation gives CASSLQSGTRRTGANVLTF.

The V gene is TRBV11-2, the J gene TRBJ2-7; the D gene is possibly TRBD2 (7 bases). The CDR3 spans 15 residues. CDR1 and CDR2 from the germline V gene are SGHAT and FQNNGV. Trimming left V 1 base short and J 3 bases short, with 13 bases between. For the CDR3, the DNA is TGTGCCAGCAGCTTAGTACCAGGGGAGGGCTACGAGCAGTACTTC. As protein: CASSLVPGEGYEQYF.

The genes are TRBV6-2 or TRBV6-3 and TRBJ1-2; 9 nucleotides align to TRBD1. The junction had 21 bases not matched to a gene; V was cut back by 2 bases and J by 2 bases. The germline V gene has CDR1 MNHEY and CDR2 SVGEGT. The CDR3 is made up of 21 amino acids. The chain's CDR3 is CASSYPRSASDTGGDNYGYTF. CDR3 sequence (DNA): TGTGCCAGCAGTTACCCTCGATCCGCCTCGGATACAGGGGGCGACAACTATGGCTACACCTTC.